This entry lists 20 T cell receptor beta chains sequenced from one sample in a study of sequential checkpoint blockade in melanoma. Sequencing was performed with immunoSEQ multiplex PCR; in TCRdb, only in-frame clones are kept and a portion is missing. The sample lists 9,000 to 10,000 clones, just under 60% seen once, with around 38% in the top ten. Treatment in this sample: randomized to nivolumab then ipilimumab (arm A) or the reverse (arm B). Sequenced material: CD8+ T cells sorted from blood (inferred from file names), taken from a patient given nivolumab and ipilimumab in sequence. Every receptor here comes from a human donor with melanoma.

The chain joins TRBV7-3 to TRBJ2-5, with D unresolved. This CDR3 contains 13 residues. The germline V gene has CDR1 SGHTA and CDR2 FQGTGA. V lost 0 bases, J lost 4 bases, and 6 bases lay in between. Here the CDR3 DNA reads TGTGCCAGCAGCTTAACGTCGGGAGAGACCCAGTACTTC. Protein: CASSLTSGETQYF. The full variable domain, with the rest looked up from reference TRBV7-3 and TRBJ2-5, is GAGVSQTPSNKVTEKGKYVELRCDPISGHTALYWYRQSLGQGPEFLIYFQGTGAADDSGLPNDRFFAVRPEGSVSTLKIQRTERGDSAVYLCASSLTSGETQYFGPGTRLLVL.

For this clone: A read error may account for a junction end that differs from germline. This chain's CDR3 is CASSQEHSGTGGFGYTF. The CDR3 nucleotides read TGCGCCAGCAGCCAAGAGCATTCCGGGACAGGGGGTTTTGGCTACACCTTC. This sequence joins TRBV7-9 and TRBJ1-2; 11 nucleotides match TRBD1. CDR3 length: 17 amino acids. Germline-derived CDR1 and CDR2 are SEHNR and FQNEAQ (reference sequence).

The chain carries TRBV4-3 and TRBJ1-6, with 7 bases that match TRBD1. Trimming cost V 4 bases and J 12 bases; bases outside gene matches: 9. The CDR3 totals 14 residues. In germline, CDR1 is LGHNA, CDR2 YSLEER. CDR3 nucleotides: TGCGCCAGCAGCCCCCGACAGGGATGGGGACCCCTCCACTTT. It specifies CASSPRQGWGPLHF.

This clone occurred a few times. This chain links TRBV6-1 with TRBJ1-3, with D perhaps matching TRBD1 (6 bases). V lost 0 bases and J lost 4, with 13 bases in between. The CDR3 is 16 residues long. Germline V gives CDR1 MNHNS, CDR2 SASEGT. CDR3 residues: CASSEAQGGGGNTIYF. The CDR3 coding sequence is TGTGCCAGCAGTGAAGCGCAGGGAGGGGGAGGAAACACCATATATTTT.

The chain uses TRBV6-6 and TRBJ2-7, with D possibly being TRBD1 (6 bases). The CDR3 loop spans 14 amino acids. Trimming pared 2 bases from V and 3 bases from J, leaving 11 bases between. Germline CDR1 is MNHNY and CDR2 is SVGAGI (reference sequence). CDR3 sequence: CASSYLTGSYEQYF. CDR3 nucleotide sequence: TGTGCCAGCAGTTACCTCACAGGGAGCTACGAGCAGTACTTC.

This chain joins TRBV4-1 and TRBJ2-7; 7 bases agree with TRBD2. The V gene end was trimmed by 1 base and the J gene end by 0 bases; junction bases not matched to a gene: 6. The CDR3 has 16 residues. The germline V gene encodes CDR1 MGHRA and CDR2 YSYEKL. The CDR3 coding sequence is TGCGCCAGCAGCCAAGTTTCCGGGGGGAGCTCCTACGAGCAGTACTTC. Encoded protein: CASSQVSGGSSYEQYF.

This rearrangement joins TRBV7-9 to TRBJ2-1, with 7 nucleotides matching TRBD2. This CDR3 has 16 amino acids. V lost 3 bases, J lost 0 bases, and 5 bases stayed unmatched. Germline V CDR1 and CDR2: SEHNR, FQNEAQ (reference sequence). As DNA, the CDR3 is TGTGCCAGCAGCTTCTGGGGGGGGAGCTCCTACAATGAGCAGTTCTTC. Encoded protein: CASSFWGGSSYNEQFF. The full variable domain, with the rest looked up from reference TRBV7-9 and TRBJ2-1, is DTGVSQNPRHKITKRGQNVTFRCDPISEHNRLYWYRQTLGQGPEFLTYFQNEAQLEKSRLLSDRFSAERPKGSFSTLEIQRTEQGDSAMYLCASSFWGGSSYNEQFFGPGTRLTVL.

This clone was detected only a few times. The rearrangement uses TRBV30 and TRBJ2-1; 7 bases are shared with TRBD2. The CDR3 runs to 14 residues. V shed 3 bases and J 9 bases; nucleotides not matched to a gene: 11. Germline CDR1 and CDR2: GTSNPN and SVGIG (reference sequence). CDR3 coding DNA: TGTGCCTGGAGGGAAGCGGGGTTGCGCAGTGAGCAGTTCTTC. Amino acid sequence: CAWREAGLRSEQFF.

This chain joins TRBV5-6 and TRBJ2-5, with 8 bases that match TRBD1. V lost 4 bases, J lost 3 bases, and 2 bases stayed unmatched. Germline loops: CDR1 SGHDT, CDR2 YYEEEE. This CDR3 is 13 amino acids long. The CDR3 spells CASSLQGEETQYF. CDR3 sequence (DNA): TGTGCCAGCAGCCTACAGGGGGAAGAGACCCAGTACTTC. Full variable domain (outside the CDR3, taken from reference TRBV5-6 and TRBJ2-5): DAGVTQSPTHLIKTRGQQVTLRCSPKSGHDTVSWYQQALGQGPQFIFQYYEEEERQRGNFPDRFSGHQFPNYSSELNVNALLLGDSALYLCASSLQGEETQYFGPGTRLLVL.

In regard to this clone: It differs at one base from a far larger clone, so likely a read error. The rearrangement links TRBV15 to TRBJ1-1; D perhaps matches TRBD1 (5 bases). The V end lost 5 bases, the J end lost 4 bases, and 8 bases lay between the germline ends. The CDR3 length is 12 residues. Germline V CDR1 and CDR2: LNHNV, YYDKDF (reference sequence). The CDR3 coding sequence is TGTGCCACCAGCCAGGGCAGCACTGAAGCTTTCTTT. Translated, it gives CATSQGSTEAFF.

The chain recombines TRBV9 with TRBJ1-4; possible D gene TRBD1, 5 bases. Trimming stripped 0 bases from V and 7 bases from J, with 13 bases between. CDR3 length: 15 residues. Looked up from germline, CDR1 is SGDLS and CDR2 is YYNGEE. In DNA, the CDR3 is TGTGCCAGCAGCGTAGAGTGGGGGAGGAGTGAAAAACTGTTTTTT. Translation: CASSVEWGRSEKLFF.

The chain's CDR3 is CASSFRGRGETQYF. The CDR3, as DNA: TGTGCCAGCAGTTTCCGGGGAAGGGGGGAGACCCAGTACTTC. The rearrangement links TRBV2 to TRBJ2-5, with D maybe TRBD1 (6 bases). Germline V gene data show CDR1 as SNHLY and CDR2 as FYNNEI. V was trimmed by 5 bases and J by 5 bases, leaving 15 bases between them. This CDR3 region has 14 residues.

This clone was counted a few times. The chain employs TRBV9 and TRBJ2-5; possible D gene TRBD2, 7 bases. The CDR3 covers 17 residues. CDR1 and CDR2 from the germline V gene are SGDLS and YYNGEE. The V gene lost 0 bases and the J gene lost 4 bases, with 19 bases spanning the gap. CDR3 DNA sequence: TGTGCCAGCAGCGTAGGAAAATCCTTGGGGGGGCTAGAGACCCAGTACTTC. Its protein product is CASSVGKSLGGLETQYF.

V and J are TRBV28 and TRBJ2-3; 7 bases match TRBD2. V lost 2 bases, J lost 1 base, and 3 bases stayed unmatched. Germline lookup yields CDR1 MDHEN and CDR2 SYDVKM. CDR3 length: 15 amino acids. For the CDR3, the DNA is TGTGCCAGCAGTTTAGTGGGGGGGGGCACAGATACGCAGTATTTT. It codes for CASSLVGGGTDTQYF.

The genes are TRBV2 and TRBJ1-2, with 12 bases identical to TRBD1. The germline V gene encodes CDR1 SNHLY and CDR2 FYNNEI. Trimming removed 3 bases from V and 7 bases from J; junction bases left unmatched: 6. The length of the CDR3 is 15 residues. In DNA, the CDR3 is TGTGCCAGCAGTGAGGGACAGGGGGCTTTAAGTGGCTACACCTTC. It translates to CASSEGQGALSGYTF.

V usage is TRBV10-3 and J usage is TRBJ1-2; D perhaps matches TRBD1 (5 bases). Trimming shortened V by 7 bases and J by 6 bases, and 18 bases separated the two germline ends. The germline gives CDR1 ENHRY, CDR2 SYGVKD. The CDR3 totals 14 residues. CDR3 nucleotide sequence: TGTGCCATCACCGACCGTTCCAGGGAGGATGGCTACACCTTC. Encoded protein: CAITDRSREDGYTF.

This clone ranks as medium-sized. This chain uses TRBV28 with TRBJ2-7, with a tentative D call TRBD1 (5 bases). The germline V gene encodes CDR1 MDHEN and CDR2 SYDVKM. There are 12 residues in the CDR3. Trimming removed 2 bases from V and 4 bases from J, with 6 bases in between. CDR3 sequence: CASSLQGYEQYF. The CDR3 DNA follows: TGTGCCAGCAGTTTACAGGGTTACGAGCAGTACTTC.

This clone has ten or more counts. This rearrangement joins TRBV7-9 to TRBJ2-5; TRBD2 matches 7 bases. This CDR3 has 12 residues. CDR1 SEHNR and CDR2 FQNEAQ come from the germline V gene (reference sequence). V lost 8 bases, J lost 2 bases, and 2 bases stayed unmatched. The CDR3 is CASEGLQETQYF. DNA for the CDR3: TGTGCCAGCGAGGGACTACAAGAGACCCAGTACTTC.

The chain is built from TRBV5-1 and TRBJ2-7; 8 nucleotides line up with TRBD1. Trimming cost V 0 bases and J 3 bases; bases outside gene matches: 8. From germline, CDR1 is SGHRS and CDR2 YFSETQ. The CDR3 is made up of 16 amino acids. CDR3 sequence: CASSLGPTGVNYEQYF. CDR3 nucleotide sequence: TGCGCCAGCAGCTTGGGACCGACAGGGGTAAACTACGAGCAGTACTTC.

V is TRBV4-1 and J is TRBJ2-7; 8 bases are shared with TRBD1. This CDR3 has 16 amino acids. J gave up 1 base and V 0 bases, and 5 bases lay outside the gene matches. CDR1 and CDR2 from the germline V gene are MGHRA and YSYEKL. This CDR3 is CASSQDWDRSSYEQYF. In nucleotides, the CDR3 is TGCGCCAGCAGCCAAGATTGGGACAGGTCATCCTACGAGCAGTACTTC.